The 30 T cell receptor beta chains in this list originate from one sample, sequenced in a study of T cells in Graves' hyperthyroidism and ophthalmopathy. Authors of the study amplified TCR beta CDR3 regions from RNA transcripts. Researchers ran a first-round RT-PCR on the TCR CDR3 using the HTBI primer set. TCRdb re-called the multiplex PCR reads with MiXCR, one entry per CDR3 protein. The sample lists about 370,000 distinct CDR3 sequences, 13% to 15% occurring once. The sample comprised blood. These receptors all stem from a woman in her fifties or sixties with Graves' ophthalmopathy.

Regarding this clonotype: A much larger clone differs from this one at a single base, so this may be a read error. The rearrangement links TRBV6-4 to TRBJ2-3; 12 positions agree with TRBD2. V gave up 4 bases and J gave up 4 bases; unmatched junction bases: 3. Germline V CDR1 and CDR2: MRHNA, SNTAGT. The CDR3 totals 15 residues. The CDR3 nucleotides are TGTGCCAGCAGTGGGACTAGCGGGAACTCAGATACGCAGTATTTT. Encoded protein: CASSGTSGNSDTQYF.

At least ten counts were recorded for this clonotype. CDR3 loop: CASSLADTGGGYEQYF. The DNA of the CDR3 is TGCGCCAGCAGCTTGGCCGATACGGGAGGAGGCTACGAGCAGTACTTC. The V gene is TRBV5-1, the J gene TRBJ2-7; TRBD2 aligns across 7 bases. The CDR3 has 16 amino acids. V shed 0 bases and J 3 bases; nucleotides not matched to a gene: 9. Per germline, CDR1 SGHRS and CDR2 YFSETQ.

V and J are TRBV6-1 and TRBJ1-2; D gene unclear. The germline gives CDR1 MNHNS, CDR2 SASEGT. V lost 6 bases and J 2 bases, leaving 19 bases between the germline ends. The CDR3 spans 16 residues. The CDR3 spells CASSTSGGGKNYGYTF. Here the CDR3 DNA reads TGTGCCAGCAGCACCTCGGGTGGAGGAAAAAACTATGGCTACACCTTC.

This clonotype has a handful of counts. The V call is TRBV20-1, the J call TRBJ2-7; D uncertain. Germline loops: CDR1 DFQATT, CDR2 SNEGSKA (reference sequence). CDR3 length equals 12 residues. Trimming took 0 bases from V and 6 from J, leaving 9 bases between them. CDR3 loop: CSAREQLAEQYF. The CDR3 DNA sequence: TGCAGTGCTAGAGAGCAATTGGCCGAGCAGTACTTC.

This clonotype was seen a few times. V gene TRBV7-9 combines with J gene TRBJ1-1, with 7 bases identical to TRBD1. The V gene's germline CDR1 is SEHNR and CDR2 FQNEAQ (reference sequence). The CDR3 loop spans 16 amino acids. V shed 3 bases and J 0 bases; nucleotides not matched to a gene: 7. This chain's CDR3 is CASSFTYGTVNTEAFF. The CDR3 bases are TGTGCCAGCAGCTTCACTTACGGGACAGTGAACACTGAAGCTTTCTTT. The variable domain in full, completed from reference TRBV7-9 and TRBJ1-1, reads DTGVSQNPRHKITKRGQNVTFRCDPISEHNRLYWYRQTLGQGPEFLTYFQNEAQLEKSRLLSDRFSAERPKGSFSTLEIQRTEQGDSAMYLCASSFTYGTVNTEAFFGQGTRLTVV.

This clonotype was seen repeatedly, ten times or more. The chain is built from TRBV3-1 and TRBJ2-7; 10 bases map to TRBD2. The CDR3 covers 17 residues. Germline V gene sequence: CDR1 LGHDT, CDR2 YNNKEL (reference sequence). V gave up 2 bases and J gave up 4 bases; unmatched junction bases: 11. The CDR3 here is CASSQPGASGSPYEQYF. Written as DNA, the CDR3 is TGTGCCAGCAGCCAACCTGGGGCTAGCGGGAGCCCTTACGAGCAGTACTTC.

This clonotype was counted between two and nine times. A much larger clone differs by one base, so this may be a read error. The V gene is TRBV6-1, the J gene TRBJ2-7; 7 bases agree with TRBD1. The germline V gene encodes CDR1 MNHNS and CDR2 SASEGT. This CDR3 has 13 residues. With 6 bases clipped from V and 2 bases from J, the junction kept 4 bases outside the gene matches. The chain's CDR3 is CASSHGQAYEQYF. The CDR3, as DNA: TGTGCCAGCAGCCACGGACAGGCCTACGAGCAGTACTTC.

The rearrangement joins TRBV30 to TRBJ1-5; D is unclear. From germline, CDR1 is GTSNPN and CDR2 SVGIG (reference sequence). This CDR3 is 14 amino acids long. The V end lost 0 bases, the J end lost 0 bases, and 6 bases lay between the germline ends. The CDR3 reads CAWSVANSNQPQHF. The CDR3 nucleotides are TGTGCCTGGAGTGTCGCCAATAGCAATCAGCCCCAGCATTTT. The full variable domain, rest sourced from reference TRBV30 and TRBJ1-5, is SQTIHQWPATLVQPVGSPLSLECTVEGTSNPNLYWYRQAAGRGLQLLFYSVGIGQISSEVPQNLSASRPQDRQFILSSKKLLLSDSGFYLCAWSVANSNQPQHFGDGTRLSIL.

This clonotype has a count of ten or more. V gene TRBV12-3 or TRBV12-4 combines with J gene TRBJ1-5; 7 bases align to TRBD1. V trimming: 3 bases; J trimming: 6 bases; junction bases outside the gene matches: 8. The CDR3 loop spans 15 amino acids. CDR3 coding DNA: TGTGCCAGCAGTTTTGATAACAGGGGAGGTCAGCCCCAGCATTTT. This translates into CASSFDNRGGQPQHF.

This clonotype came up many times. This chain links TRBV9 with TRBJ2-1, with 11 nucleotides matching TRBD2. After removal of 0 bases from V and 6 bases from J, the junction contained 2 bases not matched to a gene. The CDR3 length is 15 residues. Germline V lookup: CDR1 SGDLS, CDR2 YYNGEE. CDR3 bases: TGTGCCAGCAGCGTAGGACTAGCGGGACCCAATGAGCAGTTCTTC. Amino acids: CASSVGLAGPNEQFF.

This clonotype was found many times. The V call is TRBV7-3, the J call TRBJ2-6; TRBD1 matches 8 bases. CDR1 SGHTA and CDR2 FQGTGA come from the germline V gene. V was clipped by 2 bases and J by 0 bases; unmatched bases: 0. The CDR3 runs 16 residues. The CDR3 sequence is CASSLQGASGANVLTF. The CDR3 nucleotides read TGTGCCAGCAGCTTACAGGGGGCCTCTGGGGCCAACGTCCTGACTTTC.

This clonotype occurred many times. The chain recombines TRBV12-3 or TRBV12-4 with TRBJ1-6; D gene ambiguous. CDR3 length: 16 amino acids. V was shortened by 6 bases and J by 7 bases, with 19 bases between the two germline ends. CDR3 nucleotides: TGTGCCAGCAGCTATCCGTTGGGATCGGGAAATTCACCCCTCCACTTT. Its translation is CASSYPLGSGNSPLHF.

The rearrangement joins TRBV6-1 to TRBJ1-6; the D gene is possibly TRBD1 (5 bases). This CDR3 is 17 amino acids long. From germline, CDR1 is MNHNS and CDR2 SASEGT. V gave up 6 bases and J gave up 7 bases, with 22 bases separating them. The CDR3 DNA follows: TGTGCCAGCAGCCCTCGCCGGGGGAGCTTCGAGAATTCACCCCTCCACTTT. Translation: CASSPRRGSFENSPLHF.

This clonotype was seen repeatedly, ten times or more. The chain carries TRBV20-1 and TRBJ2-7; 8 bases align to TRBD2. The CDR3 loop spans 13 amino acids. Germline CDR1 is DFQATT and CDR2 is SNEGSKA (reference sequence). Trimming cost V 6 bases and J 7 bases; bases outside gene matches: 11. In DNA form, the CDR3 reads TGCAGTGCCCCTCGGGAGGGCCATTATGAGCAGTACTTC. This gives the protein CSAPREGHYEQYF.

This clonotype was found many times. The rearrangement joins TRBV3-1 to TRBJ1-5; unclear D gene. Germline CDR1 LGHDT, CDR2 YNNKEL (reference sequence). Deletions cut 0 bases from V and 6 bases from J, with 6 bases between. This CDR3 region has 13 residues. The CDR3 region is CASSQDLIQPQHF. The DNA of the CDR3 is TGTGCCAGCAGCCAAGATCTAATTCAGCCCCAGCATTTT.

The chain couples TRBV12-3 or TRBV12-4 to TRBJ2-2, with 8 bases matching TRBD2. The CDR3 has 16 amino acids. Losses at the gene ends were 6 bases for V and 1 base for J; bases not matched to a gene: 7. As DNA, the CDR3 is TGTGCCAGCAGCCCCACTAGCGGTATGAACACCGGGGAGCTGTTTTTT. It encodes CASSPTSGMNTGELFF.

Concerning this clonotype itself: This may stem from a read error, because a much larger clone lies one nucleotide away. This rearrangement joins TRBV28 to TRBJ2-6; a weak D match, TRBD1 (5 bases). Trimming pared 6 bases from V and 0 bases from J, leaving 12 bases between. Germline loops: CDR1 MDHEN, CDR2 SYDVKM. This CDR3 has 16 residues. CDR3 DNA: TGTGCCAGCAGACCCTGGGGCAGCTCTGGGGCCAACGTCCTGACTTTC. Amino acids: CASRPWGSSGANVLTF.

The sample holds a few counts of this clonotype. The chain uses TRBV9 and TRBJ2-1; weak D call: TRBD2 (6 bases). This CDR3 has 14 amino acids. Looked up from germline, CDR1 is SGDLS and CDR2 is YYNGEE. The V end lost 4 bases, the J end lost 4 bases, and 12 bases lay between the germline ends. CDR3 coding DNA: TGTGCCAGCAGCCCGAGGGCGGGGTACAATGAGCAGTTCTTC. Translation gives CASSPRAGYNEQFF.

The sample holds many counts of this clonotype. The chain links TRBV3-1 to TRBJ2-1; D is perhaps TRBD2 (5 bases). This CDR3 has 14 amino acids. From germline, CDR1 is LGHDT and CDR2 YNNKEL (reference sequence). Deletions cut 3 bases from V and 9 bases from J, with 15 bases between. CDR3 sequence: CASSHRAERGEQFF. The DNA of the CDR3 is TGTGCCAGCAGCCATAGAGCAGAACGGGGTGAGCAGTTCTTC.

This clonotype has ten or more counts. The gene calls are TRBV2 and TRBJ2-5; 7 bases line up with TRBD1. Germline CDR1 reads SNHLY; CDR2 reads FYNNEI. V was clipped by 3 bases and J by 4 bases; unmatched bases: 5. There are 14 residues in the CDR3. CDR3 sequence: CASSEGQRGETQYF. In nucleotides, the CDR3 is TGTGCCAGCAGTGAGGGACAGAGGGGAGAGACCCAGTACTTC.

There are many counts of this clonotype. This sequence joins TRBV5-1 and TRBJ2-3, with 14 bases that match TRBD2. This CDR3 comprises 19 residues. Unmatched junction bases numbered 11, after V lost 4 bases and J lost 1 base. The V gene's germline CDR1 is SGHRS and CDR2 YFSETQ. The CDR3 here is CASSTSGTSGGSGTDTQYF. The CDR3 DNA is TGCGCCAGCAGCACCTCCGGGACTAGCGGGGGATCGGGCACAGATACGCAGTATTTT.

This clonotype was detected many times. This chain links TRBV12-3 or TRBV12-4 with TRBJ2-7; D unresolved. V was shortened by 3 bases and J by 2 bases, with 14 bases between the two germline ends. There are 15 residues in the CDR3. CDR3 sequence reads: CASSLASRLAYEQYF. In DNA, the CDR3 is TGTGCCAGCAGTTTGGCCTCCCGCCTTGCCTACGAGCAGTACTTC.

This clonotype appeared many times. This chain's CDR3 is CASSPPGQGDTGELFF. CDR3 in DNA: TGTGCCAGCTCACCACCGGGACAGGGTGACACCGGGGAGCTGTTTTTT. This rearrangement joins TRBV18 to TRBJ2-2, with 9 bases that match TRBD1. The CDR3 loop spans 16 amino acids. The germline CDR1 and CDR2 sequences are KGHSH and LQKENI. Trimming removed 0 bases from V and 3 bases from J; junction bases left unmatched: 2. The complete variable domain, with remaining parts taken from reference TRBV18 and TRBJ2-2, reads NAGVMQNPRHLVRRRGQEARLRCSPMKGHSHVYWYRQLPEEGLKFMVYLQKENIIDESGMPKERFSAEFPKEGPSILRIQQVVRGDSAAYFCASSPPGQGDTGELFFGEGSRLTVL.

This clonotype came up many times. The chain has TRBV12-3 or TRBV12-4 and TRBJ1-1; 7 nucleotides match TRBD1. The CDR3 has 13 residues. Trimming cost V 1 base and J 6 bases; bases outside gene matches: 2. The CDR3 bases are TGTGCCAGCAGTTTAGACAGGGGCCCTGAAGCTTTCTTT. Protein product: CASSLDRGPEAFF.

This clonotype was recorded many times. The chain uses TRBV5-1 and TRBJ2-2; the D gene could be TRBD1 or TRBD2 (5 bases each). The CDR3 runs 15 residues. The germline CDR1 and CDR2 sequences are SGHRS and YFSETQ. V lost 4 bases to trimming and J lost 1 base, with 11 bases between them. The CDR3 loop is CASSLGEGNTGELFF. CDR3 DNA sequence: TGCGCCAGCAGCCTGGGGGAAGGGAACACCGGGGAGCTGTTTTTT.

The table lists this clonotype with many counts. The V call is TRBV7-2, the J call TRBJ1-2; no clear D. CDR3 length: 14 amino acids. V gave up 7 bases and J gave up 4 bases, with 16 bases separating them. The germline V gene has CDR1 SGHTA and CDR2 FQGNSA. The CDR3 loop reads CASTEAPIGYGYTF. The CDR3 bases are TGTGCCAGCACCGAAGCACCTATTGGCTATGGCTACACCTTC. The variable domain in full, completed from reference TRBV7-2 and TRBJ1-2, reads GAGVSQSPSNKVTEKGKDVELRCDPISGHTALYWYRQSLGQGLEFLIYFQGNSAPDKSGLPSDRFSAERTGGSVSTLTIQRTQQEDSAVYLCASTEAPIGYGYTFGSGTRLTVV.

This clonotype was counted a few times. This chain uses TRBV5-4 with TRBJ2-7; tentative D call: TRBD2 (6 bases). Germline CDR1 is SGHNT and CDR2 is YYREEE (reference sequence). V lost 4 bases and J 2 bases, leaving 16 bases between the germline ends. This CDR3 contains 15 residues. CDR3 DNA: TGTGCCAGCAGCCCCCTCGGGGGACCCACCTACGAGCAGTACTTC. This sequence encodes CASSPLGGPTYEQYF. Looking up the rest from reference TRBV5-4 and TRBJ2-7 gives the full variable domain: ETGVTQSPTHLIKTRGQQVTLRCSSQSGHNTVSWYQQALGQGPQFIFQYYREEENGRGNFPPRFSGLQFPNYSSELNVNALELDDSALYLCASSPLGGPTYEQYFGPGTRLTVT.

The chain recombines TRBV3-1 with TRBJ1-1; D might be TRBD1 (6 bases). Looked up from germline, CDR1 is LGHDT and CDR2 is YNNKEL (reference sequence). The CDR3 runs 15 residues. With 1 base removed from V and 1 base from J, the gap between germline ends came to 10 bases. CDR3 sequence: CASSQGDRPNTEAFF. The CDR3 region has the DNA TGTGCCAGCAGCCAAGGTGACAGGCCGAACACTGAAGCTTTCTTT.

Regarding this clonotype: It may be a read error: a sequence one base away is much more abundant. This chain links TRBV5-1 with TRBJ2-2, with D possibly being TRBD2 (5 bases). The CDR3 totals 14 residues. From germline, CDR1 is SGHRS and CDR2 YFSETQ. CDR3 in amino acids: CASGLGGGTGELFF. DNA for the CDR3: TGCGCCAGCGGCTTAGGAGGTGGTACCGGGGAGCTGTTTTTT.

This chain uses TRBV5-1 with TRBJ2-5; weak D call: TRBD1 (5 bases). Germline values: CDR1 SGHRS, CDR2 YFSETQ. CDR3 size: 15 residues. V gave up 0 bases and J gave up 5 bases, with 14 bases separating them. This chain's CDR3 is CASSLGRGAHETQYF. CDR3 coding DNA: TGCGCCAGCAGCTTGGGAAGGGGCGCTCATGAGACCCAGTACTTC.